The source of this T cell receptor (beta chain) is a study of PD-1 blockade in classical Hodgkin lymphoma. Overall study results and limits: As was reported, newly diagnosed patients showed lower baseline TCR diversity than healthy donors did.

The V gene lost 11 bases and the J gene lost 3 bases, with 14 bases spanning the gap. Per germline, CDR1 MDHEN and CDR2 SYDVKM. The CDR3 contains 12 residues. About this clone: Its antigen is currently unknown.

Stated time point: cycle 4 day 1 (C4D1), after six to seven weeks of nivolumab. Each patient experienced a relapse that followed autologous stem cell transplantation, and brentuximab vedotin exposure varied. Repertoires were generated with immunoSEQ multiplex PCR, while TCRdb's copy carries only in-frame clones and drops some. Among tens of thousands of clones listed, just under 80% were seen once. V and J are TRBV28 and TRBJ2-7, with a possible D match to TRBD1 (6 bases). The sequenced sample was peripheral blood mononuclear cells (PBMCs), obtained before the fourth cycle of nivolumab. This receptor was identified in a human donor with classical Hodgkin lymphoma. The CDR3 DNA sequence: TGTGCCGGGGGCAATTCGGTCTACGAGCAGTACTTC. It translates to CAGGNSVYEQYF.